This T cell receptor (beta chain) was found in a study of early T cells in non-severe SARS-CoV-2 infection. Study-wide context: The chains were unpaired, and the sequenced material was bulk RNA from unsorted whole blood.

Findings and caveats of the study: In VDJdb matching, anti-spike CD8 responses were favored while private and CD4 specificities went missing.

This clonotype occurred a few times. Its antigen is currently unknown. Attachment of unique molecular identifiers to individual cDNA molecules was performed. One entry per CDR3 protein, called by TCRdb with MiXCR from the 5' RACE reads. The repertoire holds tens of thousands of distinct CDR3 sequences, with 5% to 6% as singletons. With 0 bases clipped from V and 7 bases from J, the junction kept 10 bases outside the gene matches. CDR1 and CDR2 (germline): MNHEY, SVGAGI. The CDR3 has 16 amino acids. This sequence originates from an adult who was a healthcare worker with PCR-confirmed SARS-CoV-2 infection or an uninfected control (not recorded which). The V gene is TRBV6-5, the J gene TRBJ1-2; 8 bases map to TRBD1. Sequencing used whole blood, obtained at baseline. Written as DNA, the CDR3 is TGTGCCAGCAGTTACTCAGGAGGACAGGGCTTGAGTGGCTACACCTTC. Translation: CASSYSGGQGLSGYTF.